The clone carrying this TCR beta chain was detected ten times or more. Its antigen remains unknown. The entry originates in a study of Graves' ophthalmopathy and Graves' hyperthyroidism. Study-level results: In blood, most expanded thyroid clonotypes above 0.001 frequency were also detected.

RNA transcripts were the source from which TCR beta CDR3 regions were amplified. First-round RT-PCR relied on HTBI primers, and a second-round multiplex PCR came next. TCRdb reprocessed the multiplex PCR reads with MiXCR, giving one entry per CDR3 protein. The data show 300,000 or so distinct CDR3 sequences, roughly 15% seen once. Lactation, pregnancy, uncontrolled infections and other autoimmune diseases were all grounds for excluding patients. The CDR3 has 13 amino acids. Germline assignment: CDR1 GTSNPN and CDR2 SVGIG (reference sequence). Trimming removed 4 bases at V and 6 bases at J, with 15 bases between.

The chain carries TRBV30 and TRBJ1-2, with a tentative D call TRBD1 (5 bases). The sequenced sample consisted of peripheral blood. This TCR derives from an adult man with Graves' ophthalmopathy. CDR3 in DNA: TGTGCCTGGACTCGAGGGGTCACCGATGGCTACACCTTC. Its protein product is CAWTRGVTDGYTF. The whole variable domain, filled in from reference TRBV30 and TRBJ1-2, reads SQTIHQWPATLVQPVGSPLSLECTVEGTSNPNLYWYRQAAGRGLQLLFYSVGIGQISSEVPQNLSASRPQDRQFILSSKKLLLSDSGFYLCAWTRGVTDGYTFGSGTRLTVV.